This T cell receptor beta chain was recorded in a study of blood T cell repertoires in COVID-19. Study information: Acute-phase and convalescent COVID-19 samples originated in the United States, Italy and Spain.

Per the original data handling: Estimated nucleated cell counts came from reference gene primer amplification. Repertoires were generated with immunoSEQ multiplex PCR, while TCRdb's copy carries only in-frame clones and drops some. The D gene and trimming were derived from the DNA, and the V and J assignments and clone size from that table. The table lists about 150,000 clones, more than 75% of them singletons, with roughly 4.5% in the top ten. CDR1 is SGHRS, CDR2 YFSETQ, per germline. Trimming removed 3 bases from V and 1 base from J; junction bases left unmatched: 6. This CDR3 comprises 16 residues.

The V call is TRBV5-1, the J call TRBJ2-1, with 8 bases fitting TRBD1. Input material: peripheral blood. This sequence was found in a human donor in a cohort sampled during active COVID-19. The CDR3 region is CASSSARTGSYNEQFF. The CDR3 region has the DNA TGCGCCAGCAGCTCCGCGAGGACAGGGTCCTACAATGAGCAGTTCTTC.